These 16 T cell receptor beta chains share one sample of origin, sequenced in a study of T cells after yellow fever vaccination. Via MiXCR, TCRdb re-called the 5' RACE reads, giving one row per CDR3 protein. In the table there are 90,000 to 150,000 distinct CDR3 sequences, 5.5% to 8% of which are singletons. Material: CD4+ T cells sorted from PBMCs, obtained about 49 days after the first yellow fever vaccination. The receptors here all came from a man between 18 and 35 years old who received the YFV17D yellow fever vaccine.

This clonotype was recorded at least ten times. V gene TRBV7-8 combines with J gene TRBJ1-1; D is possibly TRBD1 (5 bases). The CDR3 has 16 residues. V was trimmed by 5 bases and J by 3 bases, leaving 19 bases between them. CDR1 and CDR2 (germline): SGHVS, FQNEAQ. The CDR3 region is CASSPPGLGGDTEAFF. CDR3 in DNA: TGTGCCAGCAGCCCTCCCGGATTGGGGGGGGACACTGAAGCTTTCTTT.

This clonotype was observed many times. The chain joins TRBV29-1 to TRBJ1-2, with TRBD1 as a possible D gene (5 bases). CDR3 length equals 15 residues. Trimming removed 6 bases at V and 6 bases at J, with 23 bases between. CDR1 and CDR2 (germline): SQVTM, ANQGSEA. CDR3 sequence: CSVRRPTAGVNGYTF. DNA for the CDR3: TGCAGCGTGCGAAGACCCACCGCGGGGGTAAATGGCTACACCTTC.

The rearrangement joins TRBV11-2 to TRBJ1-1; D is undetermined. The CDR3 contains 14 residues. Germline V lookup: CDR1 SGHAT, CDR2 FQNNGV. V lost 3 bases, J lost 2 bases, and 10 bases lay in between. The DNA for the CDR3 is TGTGCCAGCAGCTTGAGGAAATCCAACACTGAAGCTTTCTTT. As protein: CASSLRKSNTEAFF.

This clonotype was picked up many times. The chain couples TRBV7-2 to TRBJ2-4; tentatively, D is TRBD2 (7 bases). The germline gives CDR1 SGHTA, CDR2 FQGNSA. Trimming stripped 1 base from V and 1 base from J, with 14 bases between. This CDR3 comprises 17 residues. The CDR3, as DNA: TGTGCCAGCAGCTTAGGTCGGGGGGCCCAGGCCAAAAACATTCAGTACTTC. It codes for CASSLGRGAQAKNIQYF.

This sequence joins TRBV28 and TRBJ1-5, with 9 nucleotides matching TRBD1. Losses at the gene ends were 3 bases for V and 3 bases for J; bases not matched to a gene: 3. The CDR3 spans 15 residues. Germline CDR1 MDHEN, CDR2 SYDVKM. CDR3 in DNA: TGTGCCAGCAGTTTCGGGGACAGGGACAATCAGCCCCAGCATTTT. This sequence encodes CASSFGDRDNQPQHF.

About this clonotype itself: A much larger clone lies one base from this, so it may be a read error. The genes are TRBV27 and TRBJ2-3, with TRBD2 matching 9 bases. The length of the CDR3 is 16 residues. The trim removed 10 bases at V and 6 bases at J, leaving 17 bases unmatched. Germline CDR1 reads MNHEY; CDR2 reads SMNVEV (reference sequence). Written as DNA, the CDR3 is TGTGCCATCTCGAAGGGCGGGGGGGCCAAGACGGATACGCAGTATTTT. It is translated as CAISKGGGAKTDTQYF.

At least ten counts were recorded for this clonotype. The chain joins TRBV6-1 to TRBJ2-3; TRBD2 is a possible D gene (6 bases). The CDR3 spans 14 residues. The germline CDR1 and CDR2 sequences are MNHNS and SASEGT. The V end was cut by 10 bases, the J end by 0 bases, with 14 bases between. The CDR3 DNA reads TGTGCCACCTCGACGGGGACTAGCACAGATACGCAGTATTTT. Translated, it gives CATSTGTSTDTQYF.

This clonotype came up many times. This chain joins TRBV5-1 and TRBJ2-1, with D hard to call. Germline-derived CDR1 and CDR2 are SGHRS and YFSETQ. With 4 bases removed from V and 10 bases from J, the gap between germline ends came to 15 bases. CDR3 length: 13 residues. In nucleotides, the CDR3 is TGCGCCAGCAGCAGCGAAACCCTCGGGGAGCAGTTCTTC. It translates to CASSSETLGEQFF. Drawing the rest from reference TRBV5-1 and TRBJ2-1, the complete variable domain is KAGVTQTPRYLIKTRGQQVTLSCSPISGHRSVSWYQQTPGQGLQFLFEYFSETQRNKGNFPGRFSGRQFSNSRSEMNVSTLELGDSALYLCASSSETLGEQFFGPGTRLTVL.

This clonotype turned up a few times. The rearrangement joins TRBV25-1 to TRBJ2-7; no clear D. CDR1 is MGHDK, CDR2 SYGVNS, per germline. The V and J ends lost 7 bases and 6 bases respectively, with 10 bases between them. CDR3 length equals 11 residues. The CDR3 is CASKGYGEQYF. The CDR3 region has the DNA TGTGCCAGCAAAGGGTACGGCGAGCAGTACTTC.

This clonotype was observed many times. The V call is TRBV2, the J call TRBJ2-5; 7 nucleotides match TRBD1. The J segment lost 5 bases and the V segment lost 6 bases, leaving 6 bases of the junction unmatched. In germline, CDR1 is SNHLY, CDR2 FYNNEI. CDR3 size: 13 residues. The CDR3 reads CASSDDRVETQYF. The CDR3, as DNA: TGTGCCAGCAGCGATGACAGGGTCGAGACCCAGTACTTC.

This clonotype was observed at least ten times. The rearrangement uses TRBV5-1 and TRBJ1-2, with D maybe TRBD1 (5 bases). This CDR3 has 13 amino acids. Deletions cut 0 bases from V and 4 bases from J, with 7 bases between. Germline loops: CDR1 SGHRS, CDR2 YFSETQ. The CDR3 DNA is TGCGCCAGCAGCTTGGACAGGTCCTATGGCTACACCTTC. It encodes CASSLDRSYGYTF. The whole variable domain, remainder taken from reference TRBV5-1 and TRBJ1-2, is KAGVTQTPRYLIKTRGQQVTLSCSPISGHRSVSWYQQTPGQGLQFLFEYFSETQRNKGNFPGRFSGRQFSNSRSEMNVSTLELGDSALYLCASSLDRSYGYTFGSGTRLTVV.

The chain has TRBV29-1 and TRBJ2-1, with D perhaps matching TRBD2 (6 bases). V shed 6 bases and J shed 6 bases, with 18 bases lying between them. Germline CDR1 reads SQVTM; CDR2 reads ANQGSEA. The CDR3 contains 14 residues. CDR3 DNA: TGCAGCGTCTGGACTTGGCAGGGAGGCAATGAGCAGTTCTTC. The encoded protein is CSVWTWQGGNEQFF.

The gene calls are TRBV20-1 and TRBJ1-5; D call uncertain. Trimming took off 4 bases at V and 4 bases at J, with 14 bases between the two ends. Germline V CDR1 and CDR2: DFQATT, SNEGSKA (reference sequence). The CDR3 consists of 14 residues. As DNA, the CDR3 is TGCAGTGCTACAAGTCGAGCAGATAATCAGCCCCAGCATTTT. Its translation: CSATSRADNQPQHF.

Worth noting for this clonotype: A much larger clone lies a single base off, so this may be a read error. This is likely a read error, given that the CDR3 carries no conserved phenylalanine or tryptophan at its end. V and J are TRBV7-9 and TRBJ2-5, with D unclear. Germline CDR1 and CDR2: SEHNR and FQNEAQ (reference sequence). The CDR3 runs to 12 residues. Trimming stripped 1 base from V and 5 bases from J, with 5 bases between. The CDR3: CASSLDFETQYY. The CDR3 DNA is TGTGCCAGCAGCTTAGACTTTGAGACCCAGTACTAC.

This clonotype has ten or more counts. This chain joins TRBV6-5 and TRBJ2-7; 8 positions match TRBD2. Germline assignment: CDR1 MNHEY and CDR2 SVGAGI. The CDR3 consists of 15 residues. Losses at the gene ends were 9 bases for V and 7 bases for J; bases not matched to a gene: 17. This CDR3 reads CASPGRTGTRWEQYV. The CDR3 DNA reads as TGTGCCAGTCCGGGCAGGACCGGGACTAGATGGGAGCAGTACGTC.

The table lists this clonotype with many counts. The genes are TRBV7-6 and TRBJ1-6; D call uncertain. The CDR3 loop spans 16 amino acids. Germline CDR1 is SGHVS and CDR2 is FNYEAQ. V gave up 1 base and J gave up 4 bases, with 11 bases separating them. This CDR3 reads CASSLDPHLYNSPLHF. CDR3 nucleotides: TGTGCCAGCAGCTTAGATCCCCACCTGTATAATTCACCCCTCCACTTT.